This paragraph covers one T cell receptor (beta chain) sequence. The antigen is not known. Germline V lookup: CDR1 WSHSY, CDR2 SAAADI. Trimming left V 7 bases short and J 5 bases short, with 14 bases between. The CDR3 covers 13 residues. The sample comes from a study of blood T cell dynamics during melanoma immunotherapy. Overall study findings and caveats: PBMC repertoires of eventual disease-control patients split at W3 into clonality or diversity gains.

Time point reported: week 3, after first cycle of checkpoint inhibitor. Response was assessed by RECIST 1.1 at 12 weeks, except a couple of rapid progressors. Patients had no prior systemic cancer treatment, immunosuppressants or other active cancers. Assay used: immunoSEQ multiplex PCR; TCRdb lists only in-frame clones, some missing. This sample has roughly 12,000 clones, with around nine tenths found just once. This rearrangement joins TRBV10-2 to TRBJ1-2; maybe TRBD1 (6 bases). The input for sequencing was blood, taken from a patient treated with checkpoint blockade. The TCR was taken from a human donor with melanoma. The DNA for the CDR3 is TGCGCCAGCACCCAAGGGGGTGGGTATGGCTACACCTTC. Translating gives CASTQGGGYGYTF.